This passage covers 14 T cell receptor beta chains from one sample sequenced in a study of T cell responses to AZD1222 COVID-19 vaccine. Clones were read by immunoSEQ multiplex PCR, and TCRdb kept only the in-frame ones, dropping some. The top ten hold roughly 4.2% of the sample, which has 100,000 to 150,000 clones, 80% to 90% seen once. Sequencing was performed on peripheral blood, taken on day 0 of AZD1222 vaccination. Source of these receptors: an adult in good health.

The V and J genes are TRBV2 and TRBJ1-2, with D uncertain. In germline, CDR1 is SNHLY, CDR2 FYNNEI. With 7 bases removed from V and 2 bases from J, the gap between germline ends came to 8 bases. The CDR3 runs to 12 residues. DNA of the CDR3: TGTGCCAGCAACGGGAAAAACTATGGCTACACCTTC. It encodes CASNGKNYGYTF.

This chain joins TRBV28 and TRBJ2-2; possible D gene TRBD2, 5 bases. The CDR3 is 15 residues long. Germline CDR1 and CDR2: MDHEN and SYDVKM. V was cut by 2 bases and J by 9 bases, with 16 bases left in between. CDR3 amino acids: CASSLPSNERRELFF. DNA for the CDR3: TGTGCCAGCAGTTTACCCAGCAACGAGCGGAGGGAGCTGTTTTTT.

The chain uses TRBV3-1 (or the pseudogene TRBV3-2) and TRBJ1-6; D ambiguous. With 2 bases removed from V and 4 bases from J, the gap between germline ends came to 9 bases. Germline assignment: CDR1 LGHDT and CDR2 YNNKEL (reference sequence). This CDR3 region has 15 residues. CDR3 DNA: TGTGCCAGCAGCCAAAGGGAGCTTTATAATTCACCCCTCCACTTT. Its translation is CASSQRELYNSPLHF.

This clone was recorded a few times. This CDR3 reads CASSIRTSLSGNTIYF. As DNA, the CDR3 is TGTGCCAGTAGTATCCGGACAAGCCTCTCTGGAAACACCATATATTTT. The chain joins TRBV19 to TRBJ1-3; maybe TRBD1 (5 bases). Deletions cut 3 bases from V and 0 bases from J, with 12 bases between. Germline CDR1 reads LNHDA; CDR2 reads SQIVND (reference sequence). CDR3 length: 16 amino acids.

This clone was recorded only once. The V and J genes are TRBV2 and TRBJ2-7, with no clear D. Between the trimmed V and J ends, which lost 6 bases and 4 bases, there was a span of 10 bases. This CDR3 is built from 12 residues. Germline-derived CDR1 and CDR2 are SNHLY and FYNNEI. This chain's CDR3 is CASSRTDYEQYF. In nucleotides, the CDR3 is TGTGCCAGCAGCCGCACAGATTACGAGCAGTACTTC.

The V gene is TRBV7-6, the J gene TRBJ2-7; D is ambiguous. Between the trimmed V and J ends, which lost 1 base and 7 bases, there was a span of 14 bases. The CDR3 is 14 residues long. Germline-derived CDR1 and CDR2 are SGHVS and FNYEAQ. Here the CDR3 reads CASSLEGLLSEQYF. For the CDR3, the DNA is TGTGCCAGCAGCTTAGAGGGTCTACTTTCTGAGCAGTACTTC. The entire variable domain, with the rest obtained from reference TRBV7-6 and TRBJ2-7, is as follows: GAGVSQSPRYKVTKRGQDVALRCDPISGHVSLYWYRQALGQGPEFLTYFNYEAQQDKSGLPNDRFSAERPEGSISTLTIQRTEQRDSAMYRCASSLEGLLSEQYFGPGTRLTVT.

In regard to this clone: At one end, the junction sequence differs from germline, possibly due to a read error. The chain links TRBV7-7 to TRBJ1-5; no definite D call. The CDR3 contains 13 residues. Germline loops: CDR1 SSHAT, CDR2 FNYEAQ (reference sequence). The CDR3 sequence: CASSLSSNQPQHF. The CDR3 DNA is TGTGCTAGCAGCTTATCCTCGAATCAGCCCCAGCATTTT.

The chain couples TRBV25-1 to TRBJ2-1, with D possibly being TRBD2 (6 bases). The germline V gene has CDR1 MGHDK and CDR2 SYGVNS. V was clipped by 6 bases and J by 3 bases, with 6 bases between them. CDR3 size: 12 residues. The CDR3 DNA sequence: TGTGCCAGCAGGGGAGGCTACAATGAGCAGTTCTTC. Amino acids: CASRGGYNEQFF.

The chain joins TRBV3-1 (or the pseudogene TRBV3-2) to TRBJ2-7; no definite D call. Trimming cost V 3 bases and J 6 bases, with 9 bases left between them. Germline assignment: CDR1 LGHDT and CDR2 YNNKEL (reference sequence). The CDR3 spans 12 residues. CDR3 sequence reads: CASSHDLGEQYF. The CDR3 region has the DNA TGTGCCAGCAGCCACGATTTGGGCGAGCAGTACTTC.

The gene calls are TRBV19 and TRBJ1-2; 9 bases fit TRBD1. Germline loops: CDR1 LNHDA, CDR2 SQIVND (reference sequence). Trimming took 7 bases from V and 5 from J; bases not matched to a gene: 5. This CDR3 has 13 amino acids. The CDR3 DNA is TGTGCCAGTACCGAGGACAGGGGTTATGGCTACACCTTC. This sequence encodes CASTEDRGYGYTF.

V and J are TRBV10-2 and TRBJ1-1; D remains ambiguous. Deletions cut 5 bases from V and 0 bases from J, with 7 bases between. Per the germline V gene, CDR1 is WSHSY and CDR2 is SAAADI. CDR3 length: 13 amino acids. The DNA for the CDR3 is TGCGCCAGCAGTTATTATCTGAACACTGAAGCTTTCTTT. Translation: CASSYYLNTEAFF.

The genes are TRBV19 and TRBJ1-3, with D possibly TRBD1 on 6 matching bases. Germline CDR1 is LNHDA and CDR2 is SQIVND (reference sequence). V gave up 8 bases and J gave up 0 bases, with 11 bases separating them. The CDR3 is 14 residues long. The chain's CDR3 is CASGQQFSGNTIYF. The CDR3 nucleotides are TGTGCCAGTGGACAGCAATTCTCTGGAAACACCATATATTTT.

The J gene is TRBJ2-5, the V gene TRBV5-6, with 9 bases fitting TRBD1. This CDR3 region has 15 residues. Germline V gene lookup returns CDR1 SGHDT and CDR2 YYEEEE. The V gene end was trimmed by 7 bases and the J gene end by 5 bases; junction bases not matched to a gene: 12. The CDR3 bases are TGTGCCAGCGGACCCGGGACAGGGAATGGTGAGACCCAGTACTTC. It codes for CASGPGTGNGETQYF.

The DNA for the CDR3 is TGTGCCAGTAGTATCCTGGGTCAGGGTTCCGAGACCCAGTACTTC. It translates to CASSILGQGSETQYF. The chain joins TRBV19 to TRBJ2-5; possible D gene TRBD1, 5 bases. CDR1 is LNHDA and CDR2 is SQIVND in the germline V gene (reference sequence). This CDR3 is 15 amino acids long. The V and J ends lost 3 bases and 5 bases respectively, with 16 bases between them.